This entry describes one T cell receptor (beta chain). A sample-barcoded 5' primer and a J-beta primer mix were used in a second PCR of roughly 7 to 11 cycles. TCRdb reprocessed the 5' RACE reads with MiXCR, giving one entry per CDR3 protein. The table includes under 1,000,000 distinct CDR3 sequences, about 45% detected once. This specimen comes from a study of blood T cells in healthy people across ages. The V and J ends lost 4 bases and 0 bases, in that order; junction bases with no gene match: 16. Germline CDR1 reads SGHVS; CDR2 reads FQNEAQ. This CDR3 region has 21 residues. This sequence originates from a man older than 75 in good health. Source material: blood. This sequence joins TRBV7-8 and TRBJ2-1; TRBD2 matches at 12 bases. Here the CDR3 reads CASSSRTSGVWGISSYNEQFF. In DNA, the CDR3 is TGTGCCAGCAGCTCCAGGACTAGCGGGGTGTGGGGGATAAGCTCCTACAATGAGCAGTTCTTC.